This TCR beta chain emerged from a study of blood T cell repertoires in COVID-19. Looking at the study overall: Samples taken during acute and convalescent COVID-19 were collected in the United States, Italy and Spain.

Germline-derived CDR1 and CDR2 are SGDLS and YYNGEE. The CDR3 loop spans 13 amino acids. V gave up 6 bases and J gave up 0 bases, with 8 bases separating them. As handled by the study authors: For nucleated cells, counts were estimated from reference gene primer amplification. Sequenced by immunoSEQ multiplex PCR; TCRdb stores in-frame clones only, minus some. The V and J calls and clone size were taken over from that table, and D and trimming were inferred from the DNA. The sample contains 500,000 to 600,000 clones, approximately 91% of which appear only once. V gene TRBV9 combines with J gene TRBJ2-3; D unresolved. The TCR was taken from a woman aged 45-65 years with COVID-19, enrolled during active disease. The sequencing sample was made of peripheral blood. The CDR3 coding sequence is TGTGCCAGCACTACGGTGAGCACAGATACGCAGTATTTT. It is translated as CASTTVSTDTQYF. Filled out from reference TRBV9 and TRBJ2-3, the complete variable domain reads DSGVTQTPKHLITATGQRVTLRCSPRSGDLSVYWYQQSLDQGLQFLIQYYNGEERAKGNILERFSAQQFPDLHSELNLSSLELGDSALYFCASTTVSTDTQYFGPGTRLTVL.